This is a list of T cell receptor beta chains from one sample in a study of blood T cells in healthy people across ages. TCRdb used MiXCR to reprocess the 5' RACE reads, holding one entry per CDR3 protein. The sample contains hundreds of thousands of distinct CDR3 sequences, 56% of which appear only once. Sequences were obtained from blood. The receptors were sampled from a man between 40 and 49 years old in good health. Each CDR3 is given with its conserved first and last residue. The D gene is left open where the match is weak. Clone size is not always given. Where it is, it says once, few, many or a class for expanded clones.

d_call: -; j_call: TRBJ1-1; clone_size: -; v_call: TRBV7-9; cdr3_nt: TGTGCCAGCAGCTTAGATTTACAGAGAATGAACACTGAAGCTTTCTTT; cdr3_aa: CASSLDLQRMNTEAFF
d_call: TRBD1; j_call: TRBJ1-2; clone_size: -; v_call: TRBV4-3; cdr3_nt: TGCGCCAGCAGCCAAGATCCAGGACAGGACTATGGCTACACCTTC; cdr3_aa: CASSQDPGQDYGYTF
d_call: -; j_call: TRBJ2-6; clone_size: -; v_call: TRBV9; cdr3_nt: TGTGCCAGCAGCGTAGTGAGCGAGAACGGCCGCTCTGGGGCCAACGTCCTGACTTTC; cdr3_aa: CASSVVSENGRSGANVLTF
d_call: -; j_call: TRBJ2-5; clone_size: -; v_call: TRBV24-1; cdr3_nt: TGTGCCACCAGTGATTTGGCGGCAGGGCACGAGACCCAGTACTTC; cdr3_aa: CATSDLAAGHETQYF
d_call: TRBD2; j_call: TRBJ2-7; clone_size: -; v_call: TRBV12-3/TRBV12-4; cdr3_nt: TGTGCCAGCAGGGAGACTAGCAATCACGAGCAGTACTTC; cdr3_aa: CASRETSNHEQYF
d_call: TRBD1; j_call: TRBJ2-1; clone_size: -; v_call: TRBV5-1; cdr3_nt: TGCGCCAGCAGCTTGAGGGACAGCCGTATCAATGAGCAGTTCTTC; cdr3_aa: CASSLRDSRINEQFF
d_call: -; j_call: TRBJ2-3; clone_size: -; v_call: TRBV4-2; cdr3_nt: TGTGCCAGCAGCAAAGGGGGTGGCACAGATACGCAGTATTTT; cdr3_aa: CASSKGGGTDTQYF
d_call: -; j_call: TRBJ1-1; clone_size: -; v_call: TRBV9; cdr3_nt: TGTGCCAGCAGCGCGCCAACAGGTATTGATACTGAAGCTTTCTTT; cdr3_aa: CASSAPTGIDTEAFF
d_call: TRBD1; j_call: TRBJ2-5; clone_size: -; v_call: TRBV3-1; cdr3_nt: TGTGCCAGCAGGCCATCCGGGACAGGGGGTGGTGAGACCCAGTACTTC; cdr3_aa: CASRPSGTGGGETQYF
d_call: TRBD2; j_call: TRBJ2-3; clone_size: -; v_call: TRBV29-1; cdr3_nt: TGCAGCGTAATACGAGCGGGAGTCACAGATACGCAGTATTTT; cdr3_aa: CSVIRAGVTDTQYF
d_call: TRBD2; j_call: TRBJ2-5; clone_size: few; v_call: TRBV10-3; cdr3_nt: TGTGCCATCGCGCCGGGGGGGAACCAAGAGACCCAGTACTTC; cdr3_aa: CAIAPGGNQETQYF
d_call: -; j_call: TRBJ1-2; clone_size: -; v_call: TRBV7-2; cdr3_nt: TGTGCCAGCAGCTTAGGTAGCCGAAACAACTATGGCTACACCTTC; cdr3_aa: CASSLGSRNNYGYTF
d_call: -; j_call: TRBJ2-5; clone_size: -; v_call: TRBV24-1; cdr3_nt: TGTGCCACCAGTAGTGAAAGAGAGGAAGAGACCCAGTACTTC; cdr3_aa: CATSSEREEETQYF
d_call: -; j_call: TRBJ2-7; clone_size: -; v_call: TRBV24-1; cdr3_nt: TGTGCCACCAGTGATTCCCCTCCGGGACGGGGGAACTCCTACGAGCAGTACTTC; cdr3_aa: CATSDSPPGRGNSYEQYF
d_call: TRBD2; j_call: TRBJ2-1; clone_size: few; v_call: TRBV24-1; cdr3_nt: TGTGCCACCAGTGACACATACACCAGGACTAGCGGGGGACACAATGAGCAGTTCTTC; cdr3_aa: CATSDTYTRTSGGHNEQFF
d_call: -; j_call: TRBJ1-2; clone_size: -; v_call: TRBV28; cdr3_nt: TGTGCCAGCGCTAGGGTTGGCTATGGCTACACCTTC; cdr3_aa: CASARVGYGYTF
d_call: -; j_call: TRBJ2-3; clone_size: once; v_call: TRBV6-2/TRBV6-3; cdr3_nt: TGTGCCAGCACCCAGACGACAGATACGCAGTATTTT; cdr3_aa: CASTQTTDTQYF
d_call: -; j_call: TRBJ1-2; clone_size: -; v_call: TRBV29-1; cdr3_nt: TGCAGCGTTGAAGGAAACGCTCGCTATGGCTACACCTTC; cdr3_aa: CSVEGNARYGYTF
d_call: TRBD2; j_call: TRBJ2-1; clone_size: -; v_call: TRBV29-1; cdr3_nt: TGCAGCGCCACTGGGACTAGCGGGTTCAACAATGAGCAGTTCTTC; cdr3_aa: CSATGTSGFNNEQFF